This T cell receptor beta chain was profiled in a study of T cell responses to AZD1222 COVID-19 vaccine. Study-wide results and caveats: Baseline antibody screening turned up just a handful of seropositive AZD1222 recipients.

The protocol was immunoSEQ multiplex PCR, while the TCRdb copy is restricted to in-frame clones and leaves out a portion. The sample shows about 150,000 clones, about nine tenths of them seen only once. As regards this clone: Antigen specificity is unknown.

The origin of this receptor is an adult in good health. The specimen comprised peripheral blood, sampled on day 0 of AZD1222 vaccination.

DNA for the CDR3: TGTGCCAGCAGCTTGAGACTCAAGGGCCAGCCCCAGCATTTT. This translates into CASSLRLKGQPQHF. The V and J genes are TRBV5-5 and TRBJ1-5; D is unclear. The CDR3 runs 14 residues. V was pared by 1 base and J by 7 bases, with 12 bases between. Germline assignment: CDR1 SGHKS and CDR2 YYEKEE (reference sequence).